This T cell receptor (beta chain) was profiled in a study of shared T cell receptors in the human thymus. Generated by immunoSEQ multiplex PCR, the TCRdb table keeps only in-frame clones and is missing some. In the table there are some 720,000 clones, roughly 88% of which are singletons. This clone was counted once. With V trimmed by 11 bases and J by 5 bases, 14 bases remained unmatched. The CDR3 length is 16 residues. Germline loops: CDR1 LNHNV, CDR2 YYDKDF (reference sequence). The sample also formed part of further work on human thymus T cells.

This clonotype was obtained from a boy under two years old with a congenital heart defect. This chain uses TRBV15 with TRBJ2-2; TRBD2 agrees at 10 bases. The sample taken for sequencing was thymocytes. The DNA of the CDR3 is TGTGCCTCTCACGATACCGGGACTAGCGAAACCGGGGAGCTGTTTTTT. Translating it yields CASHDTGTSETGELFF.